This T cell receptor (beta chain) stems from a study of beta chain features in type 1 diabetes. Study details: Summed over all samples, the examined sorted cells came to 85 million to 140 million.

A single heparinised draw of around 0.11 L on average was taken per donor. This clone has only a few counts. Its target is unknown. The entirety of the isolated RNA underwent reverse transcription, so expressed TCRB transcripts were sequenced. Profiling relied on immunoSEQ multiplex PCR, and the TCRdb table lists in-frame clones only, not all of them. The sample consists of 150,000 to 200,000 clones, approximately 8% of them appearing once. Regarding the study as a whole: Type 1 diabetes patients showed a moderate but significant shortening of TCRB CDR3s in all four CD4+ subsets. At VDJ recombination sites, type 1 diabetes patients had fewer insertions and more deleted nucleotides. Using cDNA template may skew counts toward highly expressing activated cells.

CDR1 and CDR2 from the germline V gene are SNHLY and FYNNEI. The CDR3 contains 13 residues. With V trimmed by 8 bases and J by 7 bases, 10 bases remained unmatched. This chain links TRBV2 with TRBJ2-5, with 7 bases aligning to TRBD1. The source material was central memory CD4+ T cells from blood. The sequence was obtained from a man between 18 and 29 years old with type 1 diabetes. DNA of the CDR3: TGTGCCAGCTCCACGACAGGGAAGGCGACCCAGTACTTC. Its translation: CASSTTGKATQYF.